The 26 T cell receptor beta chains below were found in one sample sequenced in a study of blood T cell repertoires in COVID-19. The protocol was immunoSEQ multiplex PCR, while the TCRdb copy is restricted to in-frame clones and leaves out a portion. Among approximately 100,000 clones listed, around 81% were seen once. Sample: peripheral blood. The receptor set was obtained from a human donor in a cohort sampled during active COVID-19.

The V gene is TRBV4-2, the J gene TRBJ1-3; 7 bases are a match to TRBD1. CDR3 length equals 15 residues. CDR1 and CDR2 from the germline V gene are LGHNA and YNFKEQ. Trimming at V came to 4 bases and at J to 5 bases, leaving 8 bases not matched to a gene. This chain's CDR3 is CASSPSQGSRNTIYF. CDR3 nucleotides: TGTGCCAGCAGCCCCTCACAGGGGTCCAGAAACACCATATATTTT.

This chain connects TRBV11-2 to TRBJ2-7; 9 bases agree with TRBD2. The CDR3 is 14 residues long. Per the germline V gene, CDR1 is SGHAT and CDR2 is FQNNGV. The V and J ends lost 3 bases and 4 bases, in that order; junction bases with no gene match: 4. The CDR3 DNA follows: TGTGCCAGCAGCTTGGGTAGCGGGGGTTACGAGCAGTACTTC. This encodes CASSLGSGGYEQYF.

This clone was seen a single time. The rearrangement joins TRBV4-3 to TRBJ2-7, with 8 bases identical to TRBD2. Trimming cost V 4 bases and J 3 bases; bases outside gene matches: 8. This CDR3 spans 15 amino acids. Germline assignment: CDR1 LGHNA and CDR2 YSLEER. The CDR3 sequence: CASSRKRGPDYEQYF. The CDR3, as DNA: TGCGCCAGCAGCCGGAAGCGGGGGCCGGACTACGAGCAGTACTTC.

This chain uses TRBV30 with TRBJ2-2; perhaps TRBD2 as D (5 bases). This CDR3 region has 12 residues. Between the trimmed V and J ends, which lost 7 bases and 6 bases, there was a span of 12 bases. CDR1 and CDR2 (germline): GTSNPN, SVGIG (reference sequence). The CDR3 nucleotides are TGTGCCTTCACGGGCGGGCCCGGGGAGCTGTTTTTT. Its translation is CAFTGGPGELFF.

This sequence joins TRBV7-2 and TRBJ1-2; unclear D gene. The germline gives CDR1 SGHTA, CDR2 FQGNSA. V dropped 1 base and J dropped 2 bases, with 8 bases sitting between them. The CDR3 consists of 14 residues. The CDR3 protein is CASSLENSNYGYTF. CDR3 sequence (DNA): TGTGCCAGCAGCTTAGAAAACAGCAACTATGGCTACACCTTC.

Many counts were recorded for this clone. This rearrangement joins TRBV7-2 to TRBJ2-7, with D tentatively TRBD2 (5 bases). Trimming pared 5 bases from V and 1 base from J, leaving 12 bases between. Germline CDR1 is SGHTA and CDR2 is FQGNSA. This CDR3 is built from 14 residues. CDR3 sequence (DNA): TGTGCCAGCAGCCCCGAGGGATGGTCCTACGAGCAGTACTTC. Translating gives CASSPEGWSYEQYF.

This chain uses TRBV9 with TRBJ1-5; 7 positions match TRBD1. Germline CDR1 and CDR2: SGDLS and YYNGEE. CDR3 size: 14 residues. J gave up 1 base and V 3 bases, and 1 base lay outside the gene matches. The CDR3 DNA sequence: TGTGCCAGCAGCGCCAGGGGGAGCAATCAGCCCCAGCATTTT. Translated, it gives CASSARGSNQPQHF.

The V and J genes are TRBV6-5 and TRBJ1-2, with a possible D match to TRBD1 (5 bases). The CDR3 length is 13 residues. The V and J ends lost 1 base and 6 bases respectively, with 9 bases between them. Per germline, CDR1 MNHEY and CDR2 SVGAGI. The CDR3 bases are TGTGCCAGCAGTTACTGGCAGGGCAATGGCTACACCTTC. Translated, it gives CASSYWQGNGYTF.

The chain has TRBV28 and TRBJ1-5; D ambiguous. The V gene's germline CDR1 is MDHEN and CDR2 SYDVKM. Trimming took off 3 bases at V and 7 bases at J, with 16 bases between the two ends. The CDR3 runs 15 residues. The DNA of the CDR3 is TGTGCCAGCAGTTTCCCGCACGAGAGGTTGCAGCCCCAGCATTTT. Its protein product is CASSFPHERLQPQHF.

This sequence joins TRBV7-6 and TRBJ2-7; TRBD1 agrees at 10 bases. Germline V gene sequence: CDR1 SGHVS, CDR2 FNYEAQ. The CDR3 contains 14 residues. The ends lost 5 bases at V and 6 bases at J; junction bases unmatched: 7. The CDR3 sequence: CASSPGTGEFEQYF. The CDR3 coding sequence is TGTGCCAGCAGCCCCGGGACAGGGGAATTCGAGCAGTACTTC.

This CDR3 is CASKGQTDRTGELFF. CDR3 DNA sequence: TGTGCCAGTAAGGGACAGACCGATCGAACCGGGGAGCTGTTTTTT. The chain joins TRBV19 to TRBJ2-2; TRBD1 agrees at 7 bases. The length of the CDR3 is 15 residues. Germline V gives CDR1 LNHDA, CDR2 SQIVND (reference sequence). J lost 5 bases, V lost 7 bases, and 10 bases had no gene match.

This clone was picked up one time. V gene TRBV3-1 (or the pseudogene TRBV3-2) combines with J gene TRBJ1-2; perhaps TRBD1 as D (6 bases). The CDR3 loop spans 13 amino acids. CDR1 LGHDT and CDR2 YNNKEL come from the germline V gene (reference sequence). V gave up 7 bases and J gave up 0 bases, with 9 bases separating them. CDR3 DNA sequence: TGTGCCAGCAAAGGGGGAACTAACTATGGCTACACCTTC. Translated, it gives CASKGGTNYGYTF.

The chain has TRBV27 and TRBJ2-7; weak D call: TRBD2 (7 bases). The V end lost 0 bases, the J end lost 0 bases, and 9 bases lay between the germline ends. CDR1 and CDR2 (germline): MNHEY, SMNVEV (reference sequence). The CDR3 has 15 residues. CDR3 nucleotides: TGTGCCAGCAGTTTATCGGGAGGGGGCTCCTACGAGCAGTACTTC. Translating gives CASSLSGGGSYEQYF.

The J gene is TRBJ1-1, the V gene TRBV6-5; D remains unclear. Looked up from germline, CDR1 is MNHEY and CDR2 is SVGAGI. V was shortened by 7 bases and J by 1 base, with 13 bases between the two germline ends. The CDR3 length is 14 residues. The CDR3 region is CASNPGYSNTEAFF. The CDR3 DNA sequence: TGTGCCAGCAACCCCGGGTATTCGAACACTGAAGCTTTCTTT.

For this clone: No DNA is shown, since the ends of the CDR3 on it are uncertain; the CDR3 is the one TCRdb lists. This sequence joins TRBV28 and TRBJ2-4; the tabulated D call, TRBD2, remains unverified against the DNA. CDR1 and CDR2 (germline): MDHEN, SYDVKM. Counting both end residues, the CDR3 totals 12 amino acids. This CDR3 is CASSSSSGGHYF.

This clone showed up just once. The V and J genes are TRBV18 and TRBJ2-3; 8 bases map to TRBD2. Germline CDR1 KGHSH, CDR2 LQKENI. The length of the CDR3 is 22 residues. V lost 1 base, J lost 1 base, and 22 bases stayed unmatched. The DNA of the CDR3 is TGTGCCAGCTCACCACTTGTTCTCTCCGGGACTAGGGGCCCGGGGGGCACAGATACGCAGTATTTT. Its protein is CASSPLVLSGTRGPGGTDTQYF. The variable domain in full, with the rest retrieved from reference TRBV18 and TRBJ2-3, is NAGVMQNPRHLVRRRGQEARLRCSPMKGHSHVYWYRQLPEEGLKFMVYLQKENIIDESGMPKERFSAEFPKEGPSILRIQQVVRGDSAAYFCASSPLVLSGTRGPGGTDTQYFGPGTRLTVL.

This chain connects TRBV2 to TRBJ2-3; TRBD1 matches at 12 bases. Germline assignment: CDR1 SNHLY and CDR2 FYNNEI. After removal of 7 bases from V and 3 bases from J, the junction contained 2 bases not matched to a gene. The CDR3 spans 14 residues. CDR3 in amino acids: CASKGQGATDTQYF. CDR3 in DNA: TGTGCCAGCAAGGGACAGGGGGCAACAGATACGCAGTATTTT.

V gene TRBV7-3 combines with J gene TRBJ1-1; 10 bases fit TRBD1. The CDR3 is made up of 15 amino acids. Germline values: CDR1 SGHTA, CDR2 FQGTGA. Unmatched junction bases numbered 8, after V lost 5 bases and J lost 5 bases. The CDR3 sequence: CASSDGQGVYTEAFF. The CDR3 nucleotides read TGTGCCAGCAGCGATGGACAGGGGGTATATACTGAAGCTTTCTTT.

The rearrangement joins TRBV6-5 to TRBJ2-1, with TRBD2 as a possible D gene (5 bases). V lost 8 bases to trimming and J lost 12 bases, with 14 bases between them. This CDR3 is built from 11 residues. The germline V gene encodes CDR1 MNHEY and CDR2 SVGAGI. CDR3 nucleotides: TGTGCCAGCGAAGACCCGGGGTTGCAGTTCTTC. This sequence encodes CASEDPGLQFF.

This chain uses TRBV3-1 (or the pseudogene TRBV3-2) with TRBJ2-7; 7 bases agree with TRBD2. This CDR3 region has 16 residues. Trimming at V came to 0 bases and at J to 0 bases, leaving 5 bases not matched to a gene. The germline CDR1 and CDR2 sequences are LGHDT and YNNKEL (reference sequence). CDR3 sequence reads: CASSQDRRGSSYEQYF. In nucleotides, the CDR3 is TGTGCCAGCAGCCAAGATCGGCGGGGGTCCTCCTACGAGCAGTACTTC.

Concerning this clone: The same CDR3 arises from other DNA sequences in this sample as well. The rearrangement uses TRBV18 and TRBJ2-7, with unresolved D. From germline, CDR1 is KGHSH and CDR2 LQKENI. Between the trimmed V and J ends, which lost 2 bases and 2 bases, there was a span of 10 bases. There are 14 residues in the CDR3. The CDR3, as DNA: TGTGCCAGCTCACCAACCGGGTTACCCTACGAGCAGTACTTC. Encoded protein: CASSPTGLPYEQYF.

The V and J genes are TRBV24-1 and TRBJ1-2; a weak D match, TRBD1 (5 bases). Trimming stripped 3 bases from V and 8 bases from J, with 12 bases between. Germline V lookup: CDR1 KGHDR, CDR2 SFDVKD. CDR3 length: 13 amino acids. CDR3 loop: CATSDGAETGYTF. CDR3 in DNA: TGTGCCACCAGTGATGGGGCAGAAACGGGCTACACCTTC.

The J gene is TRBJ1-1, the V gene TRBV6-5; D gene uncertain. The CDR3 has 14 amino acids. Trimming removed 4 bases from V and 0 bases from J, with 9 bases in between. Germline V gene data show CDR1 as MNHEY and CDR2 as SVGAGI. DNA of the CDR3: TGTGCCAGCAGTTTCGGCGGGGTGAACACTGAAGCTTTCTTT. Protein sequence: CASSFGGVNTEAFF.

V and J are TRBV7-8 and TRBJ1-4; no clear D gene. Germline CDR1 and CDR2: SGHVS and FQNEAQ. Trimming stripped 5 bases from V and 0 bases from J, with 13 bases between. The CDR3 extends over 16 amino acids. CDR3 in amino acids: CASSRAPFATNEKLFF. CDR3 DNA: TGTGCCAGCAGCAGAGCCCCTTTTGCAACTAATGAAAAACTGTTTTTT.

This clone has a handful of counts. The J gene is TRBJ2-7, the V gene TRBV27, with 8 bases lining up with TRBD1. The CDR3 sequence is 14 residues long. After removal of 6 bases from V and 2 bases from J, the junction contained 6 bases not matched to a gene. Germline lookup yields CDR1 MNHEY and CDR2 SMNVEV (reference sequence). In DNA form, the CDR3 reads TGTGCCAGCAGCCCTCAGGGGGCGGCCTACGAGCAGTACTTC. This codes for CASSPQGAAYEQYF.

The V call is TRBV27, the J call TRBJ2-7, with 8 bases that match TRBD1. Losses at the gene ends were 6 bases for V and 3 bases for J; bases not matched to a gene: 7. The CDR3 sequence is 14 residues long. Germline V CDR1 and CDR2: MNHEY, SMNVEV (reference sequence). CDR3 DNA sequence: TGTGCCAGCAGACCGGGACAGGAGAGCTACGAGCAGTACTTC. Translation gives CASRPGQESYEQYF.